Listed below are T cell receptor beta chains from one sample, sequenced in a study of cytomegalovirus exposure and HLA in healthy donors. Profiling relied on immunoSEQ multiplex PCR, and the TCRdb table lists in-frame clones only, not all of them. The sample includes some 180,000 clones, around 80% of them seen just once. The sequenced sample consisted of PBMCs. The receptors shown here come from a woman in her twenties or thirties in good health and CMV-seronegative. CDR3s include the opening cysteine and the closing phenylalanine or tryptophan. The D gene is left open where the match is weak. Rows give clone size only sometimes, using once, few, many, or a class for an expanded clone.

>TRBV7-2|15|TRBD1|TRBJ1-6|.
CASSTDRGLNSPLHF
TGTGCCAGCAGCACCGACAGGGGGCTAAATTCACCCCTCCACTTT
>TRBV5-1|14|TRBD1|TRBJ1-2|.
CASSRGTGGGGYTF
TGCGCCAGCAGCCGAGGGACAGGGGGTGGCGGCTACACCTTC
>TRBV7-2|16|TRBD2|TRBJ2-5|.
CASSLVRGGPGETQYF
TGTGCCAGCAGCTTAGTACGCGGGGGACCCGGGGAGACCCAGTACTTC
>TRBV5-1|15|TRBD2|TRBJ2-1|.
CASADPSGGAGEQFF
TGCGCCAGCGCCGATCCTAGCGGGGGGGCAGGTGAGCAGTTCTTC
>TRBV7-2|14|.|TRBJ1-6|.
CASSSVGRGPPLHF
TGTGCCAGCAGCTCCGTTGGCAGGGGTCCACCCCTCCACTTT
>TRBV5-1|13|TRBD1|TRBJ2-7|.
CASSLDRGEEQYF
TGCGCCAGCAGCTTGGACAGGGGGGAAGAGCAGTACTTC
>TRBV7-8|14|.|TRBJ2-5|.
CASSINRIQETQYF
TGTGCCAGCAGCATCAACAGAATCCAAGAGACCCAGTACTTC
>TRBV4-3|17|.|TRBJ2-3|.
CASSQGRGLSSTDTQYF
TGCGCCAGCAGCCAAGGCCGGGGGTTATCTAGCACAGATACGCAGTATTTT
>TRBV2|14|.|TRBJ1-5|once
CASSEAQADQPQHF
TGTGCCAGCAGTGAAGCCCAGGCCGATCAGCCCCAGCATTTT
>TRBV4-1|16|TRBD1|TRBJ1-5|once
CASSPEGQLSNQPQHF
TGCGCCAGCAGCCCGGAGGGACAGTTAAGCAATCAGCCCCAGCATTTT
>TRBV6-5|14|TRBD1|TRBJ2-7|.
CASSWTGGAYEQYF
TGTGCCAGCAGCTGGACAGGGGGCGCCTACGAGCAGTACTTC
>TRBV5-6|16|.|TRBJ1-2|.
CASSSIAEEGSYGYTF
TGTGCCAGCAGCTCTATCGCGGAGGAGGGGTCCTATGGCTACACCTTC
>TRBV27|11|TRBD1|TRBJ2-7|once
CATYRGHEQYF
TGTGCCACCTACAGGGGACACGAGCAGTACTTC